This T cell receptor beta chain was obtained from a study of T cells in Graves' hyperthyroidism and ophthalmopathy. This sample holds PBMCs from approximately 10 ml fresh peripheral blood. The CDR3 totals 14 residues. The ends lost 5 bases at V and 7 bases at J; junction bases unmatched: 9. Germline CDR1 is LNHDA and CDR2 is SQIVND (reference sequence). What was amplified from RNA transcripts were TCR beta CDR3 regions. RT-PCR in the first round (using the HTBI primer set) targeted the TCR CDR3. TCRdb recomputed calls from the multiplex PCR reads with MiXCR, one row per CDR3 protein. The sample yields under 350,000 distinct CDR3 sequences, more than 15% seen once.

Sequences were obtained from blood. The rearrangement links TRBV19 to TRBJ1-2, with 8 bases lining up with TRBD1. The sequence was collected from a woman in her sixties with Graves' ophthalmopathy. In DNA form, the CDR3 reads TGTGCCAGTAGTCCAGACAGGGGCCAGGGTGGCTACACCTTC. Encoded protein: CASSPDRGQGGYTF.